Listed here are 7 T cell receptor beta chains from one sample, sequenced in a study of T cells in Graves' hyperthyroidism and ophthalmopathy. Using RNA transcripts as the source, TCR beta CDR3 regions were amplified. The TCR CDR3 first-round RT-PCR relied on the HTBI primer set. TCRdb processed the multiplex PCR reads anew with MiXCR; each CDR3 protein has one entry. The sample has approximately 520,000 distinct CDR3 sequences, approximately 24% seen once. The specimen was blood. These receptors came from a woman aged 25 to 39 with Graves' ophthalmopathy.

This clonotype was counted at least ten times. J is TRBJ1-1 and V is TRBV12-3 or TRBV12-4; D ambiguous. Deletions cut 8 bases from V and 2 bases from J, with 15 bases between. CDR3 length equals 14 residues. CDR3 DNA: TGTGCCAGCTTACCTTCGTCAGGAAACACTGAAGCTTTCTTT. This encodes CASLPSSGNTEAFF.

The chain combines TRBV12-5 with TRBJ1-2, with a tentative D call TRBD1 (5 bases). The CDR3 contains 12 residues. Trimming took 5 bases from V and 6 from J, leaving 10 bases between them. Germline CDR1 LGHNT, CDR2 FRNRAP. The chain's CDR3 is CASGPGPNGYTF. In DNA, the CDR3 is TGTGCTAGTGGTCCGGGACCCAATGGCTACACCTTC.

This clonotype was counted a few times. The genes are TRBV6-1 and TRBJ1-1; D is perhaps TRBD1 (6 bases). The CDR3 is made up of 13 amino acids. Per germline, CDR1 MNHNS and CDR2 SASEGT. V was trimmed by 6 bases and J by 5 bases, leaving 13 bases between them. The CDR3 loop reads CASSWGTGTEAFF. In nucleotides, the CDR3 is TGTGCCAGCAGCTGGGGAACAGGGACTGAAGCTTTCTTT.

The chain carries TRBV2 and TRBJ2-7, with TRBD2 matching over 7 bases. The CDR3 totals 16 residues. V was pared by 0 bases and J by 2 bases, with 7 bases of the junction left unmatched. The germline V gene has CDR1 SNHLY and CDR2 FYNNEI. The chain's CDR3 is CASSEAQAGLAYEQYF. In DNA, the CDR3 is TGTGCCAGCAGTGAAGCCCAAGCGGGGCTAGCCTACGAGCAGTACTTC.

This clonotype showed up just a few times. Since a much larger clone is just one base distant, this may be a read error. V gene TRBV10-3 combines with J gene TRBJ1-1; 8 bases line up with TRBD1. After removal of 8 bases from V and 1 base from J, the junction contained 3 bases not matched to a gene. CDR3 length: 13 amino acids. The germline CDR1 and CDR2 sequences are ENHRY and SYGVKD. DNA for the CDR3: TGTGCCATCGGGGGGACAGGGAACACTGAAGCTTTCTTT. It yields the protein CAIGGTGNTEAFF.

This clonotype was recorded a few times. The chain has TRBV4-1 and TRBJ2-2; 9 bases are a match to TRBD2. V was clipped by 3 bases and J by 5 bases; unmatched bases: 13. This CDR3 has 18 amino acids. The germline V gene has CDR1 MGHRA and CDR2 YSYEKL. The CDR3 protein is CASSHGASSGAWTGELFF. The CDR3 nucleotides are TGCGCCAGCAGCCACGGGGCCTCTAGCGGGGCTTGGACCGGGGAGCTGTTTTTT.

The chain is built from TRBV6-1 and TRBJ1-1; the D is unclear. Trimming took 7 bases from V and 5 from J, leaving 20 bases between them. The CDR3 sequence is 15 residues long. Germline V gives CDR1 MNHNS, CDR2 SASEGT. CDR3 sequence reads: CASTERDRYITEAFF. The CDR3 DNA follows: TGTGCCAGCACCGAAAGAGACCGCTATATTACTGAAGCTTTCTTT.